This T cell receptor (beta chain) was sequenced for a study of cytomegalovirus exposure and HLA in healthy donors. The wider study: Most genotyped donors, 81% of fewer than 400, had Caucasian-associated genetic ancestry.

A multiplex PCR was run with 60 Vbeta primers and 13 Jbeta primers. Assay used: immunoSEQ multiplex PCR; TCRdb lists only in-frame clones, some missing. The table lists around 200,000 clones, roughly 80% of them singletons, with about 0.23% in the top ten. V was trimmed by 10 bases and J by 3 bases, leaving 18 bases between them. Germline values: CDR1 WSHSY, CDR2 SAAADI. This CDR3 contains 14 residues. The chain carries TRBV10-2 and TRBJ1-2, with D possibly being TRBD1 (5 bases). Sequencing used PBMCs. The clonotype comes from a girl aged 2-10 years in good health and CMV-seronegative. This CDR3 reads CATAVGGVDYGYTF. In DNA form, the CDR3 reads TGCGCCACAGCAGTGGGGGGGGTAGACTATGGCTACACCTTC.